The next 16 T cell receptor beta chains were all read from a single sample in a study of PD-1 blockade in classical Hodgkin lymphoma. All patients experienced relapse after autologous stem cell transplantation, and brentuximab vedotin exposure was variable. Generated by immunoSEQ multiplex PCR, the TCRdb table keeps only in-frame clones and is missing some. The data contain approximately 21,000 clones, 70% to 85% of them seen just once; the ten biggest clones take up about 22%. The specimen comprised peripheral blood mononuclear cells (PBMCs), sampled at baseline. These receptor sequences come from a human donor with classical Hodgkin lymphoma.

This clone has ten or more counts. The chain employs TRBV4-2 and TRBJ1-2; 7 nucleotides match TRBD1. The V gene end was trimmed by 5 bases and the J gene end by 6 bases; junction bases not matched to a gene: 9. The CDR3 length is 14 residues. The germline V gene encodes CDR1 LGHNA and CDR2 YNFKEQ. The CDR3 loop is CASSLVTGVHGYTF. CDR3 nucleotide sequence: TGTGCCAGCAGCTTGGTAACAGGGGTTCATGGCTACACCTTC.

The V call is TRBV18, the J call TRBJ1-2, with a tentative D call TRBD1 (5 bases). Trimming took off 6 bases at V and 7 bases at J, with 12 bases between the two ends. This CDR3 is 12 amino acids long. The germline CDR1 and CDR2 sequences are KGHSH and LQKENI. The CDR3 DNA reads as TGTGCCAGCTCCTGGGACGAGGCTGGCTACACCTTC. Its translation: CASSWDEAGYTF.

The chain carries TRBV28 and TRBJ2-7; 8 bases match TRBD2. Germline V gene data show CDR1 as MDHEN and CDR2 as SYDVKM. V trimming: 4 bases; J trimming: 3 bases; junction bases outside the gene matches: 5. This CDR3 is 14 amino acids long. In DNA form, the CDR3 reads TGTGCCAGCAGTTGGGTAGCGGGGTACTACGAGCAGTACTTC. Protein sequence: CASSWVAGYYEQYF. Full variable domain (missing parts from reference TRBV28 and TRBJ2-7): DVKVTQSSRYLVKRTGEKVFLECVQDMDHENMFWYRQDPGLGLRLIYFSYDVKMKEKGDIPEGYSVSREKKERFSLILESASTNQTSMYLCASSWVAGYYEQYFGPGTRLTVT.

J is TRBJ1-2 and V is TRBV7-9; D not certain. V dropped 2 bases and J dropped 0 bases, with 4 bases sitting between them. Germline V gives CDR1 SEHNR, CDR2 FQNEAQ (reference sequence). The CDR3 totals 13 residues. The chain's CDR3 is CASSLPSNYGYTF. The DNA for the CDR3 is TGTGCCAGCAGCTTACCTTCTAACTATGGCTACACCTTC.

The chain has TRBV6-1 and TRBJ2-7; TRBD2 aligns across 7 bases. Germline assignment: CDR1 MNHNS and CDR2 SASEGT. After removal of 6 bases from V and 6 bases from J, the junction contained 11 bases not matched to a gene. This CDR3 spans 14 amino acids. The CDR3 DNA reads TGTGCCAGCAGCGCGAGCGGGGAGGGCCTCGAGCAGTACTTC. This sequence encodes CASSASGEGLEQYF.

This clone was observed at least ten times. This chain links TRBV2 with TRBJ1-5; possible D gene TRBD1, 6 bases. CDR1 is SNHLY and CDR2 is FYNNEI in the germline V gene. The CDR3 is 15 amino acids. Trimming shortened V by 6 bases and J by 7 bases, and 19 bases separated the two germline ends. In DNA form, the CDR3 reads TGTGCCAGCAGCGAGGGACACCGGTGGGGCCAGCCCCAGCATTTT. It translates to CASSEGHRWGQPQHF.

The genes are TRBV30 and TRBJ1-6, with 11 bases aligning to TRBD1. This CDR3 has 14 amino acids. In germline, CDR1 is GTSNPN, CDR2 SVGIG (reference sequence). V shed 7 bases and J 10 bases; nucleotides not matched to a gene: 9. CDR3: CAFQGGTGGSPLHF. DNA for the CDR3: TGTGCCTTCCAAGGCGGGACAGGGGGATCACCCCTCCACTTT.

The gene calls are TRBV7-9 and TRBJ2-2; 11 bases are shared with TRBD1. The germline gives CDR1 SEHNR, CDR2 FQNEAQ (reference sequence). The V and J ends lost 11 bases and 5 bases, in that order; junction bases with no gene match: 7. There are 14 residues in the CDR3. CDR3 protein: CAGQGAQNTGELFF. The CDR3 nucleotides are TGTGCCGGACAGGGGGCGCAGAATACCGGGGAGCTGTTTTTT.

The sample holds a few counts of this clone. The chain uses TRBV28 and TRBJ2-7; tentative D call: TRBD1 (6 bases). V gave up 7 bases and J gave up 3 bases, with 19 bases separating them. The CDR3 has 15 amino acids. CDR1 MDHEN and CDR2 SYDVKM come from the germline V gene. The CDR3 bases are TGTGCCAGCACGTGGGTGGGCCAGGGGAGCTACGAGCAGTACTTC. It is translated as CASTWVGQGSYEQYF.

The genes are TRBV29-1 and TRBJ2-5; the D is unclear. The CDR3 length is 13 residues. The germline V gene encodes CDR1 SQVTM and CDR2 ANQGSEA. The germline V and J ends were trimmed by 4 bases and 1 base, with 10 bases remaining between them. CDR3 DNA sequence: TGCAGCGTTGCGAGGAGCCCCCAAGAGACCCAGTACTTC. Its protein is CSVARSPQETQYF.

This clone qualifies as medium-sized. This specimen includes other DNA sequences encoding the same CDR3. V and J are TRBV11-2 and TRBJ2-4; the D is unclear. Trimming took off 0 bases at V and 0 bases at J, with 6 bases between the two ends. The CDR3 runs to 15 residues. In germline, CDR1 is SGHAT, CDR2 FQNNGV. CDR3 DNA sequence: TGTGCCAGCAGCTTAGACAGATTAGCCAAAAACATTCAGTACTTC. The encoded protein is CASSLDRLAKNIQYF.

The rearrangement joins TRBV6-1 to TRBJ2-7, with 11 bases fitting TRBD1. The CDR3 spans 15 residues. Germline V gene lookup returns CDR1 MNHNS and CDR2 SASEGT. V trimming: 6 bases; J trimming: 4 bases; junction bases outside the gene matches: 8. The CDR3 coding sequence is TGTGCCAGCAGCCCAGGACAGGGGGCTCCTTACGAGCAGTACTTC. Residues: CASSPGQGAPYEQYF.

To note about this clone: Other DNA sequences in the sample encode the same CDR3. The gene calls are TRBV9 and TRBJ1-1; D remains unclear. CDR1 SGDLS and CDR2 YYNGEE come from the germline V gene. V was clipped by 0 bases and J by 5 bases, with 11 bases between them. There are 14 residues in the CDR3. The CDR3 coding sequence is TGTGCCAGCAGCGTAGTGGGAGTCGGGACTGAAGCTTTCTTT. It yields the protein CASSVVGVGTEAFF.

V and J are TRBV10-3 and TRBJ2-1, with D maybe TRBD1 (5 bases). Germline V gene data show CDR1 as ENHRY and CDR2 as SYGVKD. Trimming removed 4 bases at V and 3 bases at J, with 16 bases between. The CDR3 consists of 16 residues. The CDR3 region has the DNA TGTGCCATCAGTGGAAAGACGACGCAGGGCTACAATGAGCAGTTCTTC. Amino acid sequence: CAISGKTTQGYNEQFF.

This clone was seen once. The rearrangement joins TRBV5-1 to TRBJ2-3; the match to TRBD2 covers 8 bases. The germline CDR1 and CDR2 sequences are SGHRS and YFSETQ. After removal of 5 bases from V and 2 bases from J, the junction contained 10 bases not matched to a gene. The CDR3 is 16 amino acids. The CDR3 DNA follows: TGCGCCAGCAGTACCGGGACTAGTTCGATCACAGATACGCAGTATTTT. It codes for CASSTGTSSITDTQYF.

The rearrangement links TRBV7-8 to TRBJ2-3, with 7 bases that match TRBD1. V dropped 5 bases and J dropped 0; count of bases not matched to a gene: 8. The CDR3 covers 16 residues. Germline CDR1 is SGHVS and CDR2 is FQNEAQ. DNA for the CDR3: TGTGCCAGCAGCATGGTGACAGGGATTAGCACAGATACGCAGTATTTT. Residues: CASSMVTGISTDTQYF.